This TCR beta chain stems from a study of post-analysis software for immune sequencing data. Study-level information: Relapsing-remitting, secondary progressive and progressive-relapsing forms of multiple sclerosis all featured among disease courses.

Included in the TCR beta cDNA libraries were unique molecular identifiers. Starting from around 0.96 to 9.9 million T cells, the study yielded about 540,000 cDNA molecules. TCRdb called the PCR reads again in MiXCR, with one record for every CDR3 protein. The table includes 600,000 to 700,000 distinct CDR3 sequences, approximately 60% detected once. As regards this clonotype: Its antigen remains unidentified. One end of the junction does not line up with germline, which may come from a read error.

Study results and caveats: Elevated frequency relative to controls characterized roughly 5 TRBV segments in patients, TRBV5-6, TRBV5-1 and TRBV20-1 among them. Samples from a shared batch, those prepared together, strongly co-clustered by F measure.

The V gene's germline CDR1 is SGHVS and CDR2 FQNEAQ. CDR3 length equals 15 residues. This TCR came from a girl aged 2-10 years with multiple sclerosis. Material for sequencing was blood. The genes are TRBV7-8 and TRBJ2-3; D uncertain. The CDR3 sequence is CANSLNSAGTDTQYF. The CDR3 DNA reads as TGTGCCAACAGCTTAAATTCGGCGGGCACAGATACGCAGTATTTT. The complete variable domain, with remaining parts taken from reference TRBV7-8 and TRBJ2-3, reads GAGVSQSPRYKVAKRGQDVALRCDPISGHVSLFWYQQALGQGPEFLTYFQNEAQLDKSGLPSDRFFAERPEGSVSTLKIQRTQQEDSAVYLCANSLNSAGTDTQYFGPGTRLTVL.